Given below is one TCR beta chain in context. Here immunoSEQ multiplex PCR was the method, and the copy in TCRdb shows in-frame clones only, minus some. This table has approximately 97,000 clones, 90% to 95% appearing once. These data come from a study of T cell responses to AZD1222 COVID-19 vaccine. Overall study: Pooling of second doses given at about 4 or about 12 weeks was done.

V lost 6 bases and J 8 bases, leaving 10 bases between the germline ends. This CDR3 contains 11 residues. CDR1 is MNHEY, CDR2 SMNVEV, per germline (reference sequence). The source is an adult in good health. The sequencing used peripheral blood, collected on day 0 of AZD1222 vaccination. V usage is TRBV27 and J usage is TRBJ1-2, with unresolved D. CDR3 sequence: CASSSSGGYTF. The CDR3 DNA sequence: TGTGCCAGCAGCTCTTCCGGGGGCTACACCTTC.